The 9 T cell receptor beta chains below all came from one sample that was sequenced in a study of blood T cell repertoires in COVID-19 (TCRdb year 2020). Library prep was done by the immunoSEQ multiplex PCR assay. TCRdb limited this immuneACCESS table to in-frame rearrangements with V and J called. A share of clones is missing; checked studies link under half to unresolved V genes, and the rest is unexplained. The sample contains almost 500,000 clones, about 85% of them found a single time. Approximately 8% of the sample goes to the ten largest clones. Source material: PBMCs or T cells enriched from blood (not recorded which). All receptors come from a woman aged 55-69 years who had recovered from COVID-19.

The chain couples TRBV2 to TRBJ2-6, with TRBD1 matching 7 bases. The CDR3 is 19 amino acids. Germline loops: CDR1 SNHLY, CDR2 FYNNEI. The V and J ends lost 6 bases and 0 bases, in that order; junction bases with no gene match: 14. CDR3 protein: CASRGGLNRGFSGANVLTF. In DNA form, the CDR3 reads TGTGCCAGCAGGGGTGGACTCAACAGGGGTTTCTCTGGGGCCAACGTCCTGACTTTC.

The rearrangement links TRBV9 to TRBJ2-7; 9 bases map to TRBD2. The CDR3 runs to 14 residues. In germline, CDR1 is SGDLS, CDR2 YYNGEE. The V segment lost 2 bases and the J segment 4 bases; nucleotides outside the gene matches: 4. Here the CDR3 DNA reads TGTGCCAGCAGCGTCACTAGCGGGTGGTACGAGCAGTACTTC. Amino acids: CASSVTSGWYEQYF.

This clone was found a few times. The chain employs TRBV3-1 (or the pseudogene TRBV3-2) and TRBJ1-2; 8 bases align to TRBD1. Germline CDR1 is LGHDT and CDR2 is YNNKEL (reference sequence). V was pared by 2 bases and J by 5 bases, with 1 base of the junction left unmatched. The length of the CDR3 is 13 residues. The DNA for the CDR3 is TGTGCCAGCAGCCAACAGGGGGCATATGGCTACACCTTC. This translates into CASSQQGAYGYTF.

This clone came up many times. The V and J genes are TRBV2 and TRBJ2-5; TRBD2 is a possible D gene (6 bases). Germline-derived CDR1 and CDR2 are SNHLY and FYNNEI. CDR3 length: 14 amino acids. The germline V and J ends were trimmed by 6 bases and 4 bases, with 15 bases remaining between them. CDR3 in DNA: TGTGCCAGCAGCCCGGACTACGTGGGAGAGACCCAGTACTTC. This codes for CASSPDYVGETQYF.

The rearrangement joins TRBV7-2 to TRBJ2-2; 8 nucleotides line up with TRBD1. This CDR3 is 14 amino acids long. Looked up from germline, CDR1 is SGHTA and CDR2 is FQGNSA. The ends lost 5 bases at V and 7 bases at J; junction bases unmatched: 6. The CDR3 sequence is CASSPQGANGELFF. For the CDR3, the DNA is TGTGCCAGCAGCCCCCAGGGGGCGAACGGGGAGCTGTTTTTT.

This clone was observed once. The chain has TRBV10-3 and TRBJ2-7; 11 nucleotides match TRBD1. V lost 2 bases, J lost 9 bases, and 9 bases stayed unmatched. The CDR3 sequence is 15 residues long. The germline gives CDR1 ENHRY, CDR2 SYGVKD. CDR3 sequence (DNA): TGTGCCATCAGTGAGATAGGACAGGGGGCTGGCTGGCAGTACTTC. It translates to CAISEIGQGAGWQYF.

The chain combines TRBV7-9 with TRBJ1-1; D is unresolved. V was pared by 1 base and J by 4 bases, with 7 bases between. The length of the CDR3 is 13 residues. Germline values: CDR1 SEHNR, CDR2 FQNEAQ (reference sequence). The CDR3 here is CASSLVEGTEAFF. The DNA of the CDR3 is TGTGCCAGCAGCTTAGTGGAGGGCACTGAAGCTTTCTTT.

The chain employs TRBV5-4 and TRBJ2-7; D possibly corresponds to TRBD1 (5 bases). The CDR3 is made up of 13 amino acids. V was clipped by 4 bases and J by 0 bases, with 8 bases between them. The germline gives CDR1 SGHNT, CDR2 YYREEE (reference sequence). For the CDR3, the DNA is TGTGCCAGCAGCCCAGGGTTCTCCTACGAGCAGTACTTC. It specifies CASSPGFSYEQYF.

This clone was observed once. Other DNA sequences in the sample encode the same CDR3. V usage is TRBV6-5 and J usage is TRBJ2-5; D is perhaps TRBD2 (5 bases). V lost 0 bases, J lost 5 bases, and 10 bases lay in between. The CDR3 length is 14 residues. Germline values: CDR1 MNHEY, CDR2 SVGAGI. The CDR3: CASSYSEGAETQYF. In DNA form, the CDR3 reads TGTGCCAGCAGTTACTCCGAGGGCGCCGAGACCCAGTACTTC.